Listed below are T cell receptor beta chains from one sample, sequenced in a study of blood T cell repertoires in COVID-19. Repertoires were generated with immunoSEQ multiplex PCR, while TCRdb's copy carries only in-frame clones and drops some. The sample has about 210,000 clones, around 81% seen once. The sample comprised peripheral blood. These receptors were obtained from a human donor in a cohort sampled during active COVID-19. The CDR3 runs from the conserved cysteine through the conserved F or W. Fields, in order: D gene, clone size, V gene, J gene, CDR3 length, CDR3 DNA, CDR3 protein. D genes are given only for firm matches. Rows give clone size only sometimes, using once, few, many, or a class for an expanded clone.

D gene: TRBD1; clone size: -; V gene: TRBV3-1/TRBV3-2; J gene: TRBJ2-2; CDR3 length: 15; CDR3 DNA: TGTGCCAGCAGCCAAGGGACAGGGGAGATCGGGGAGCTGTTTTTT; CDR3 protein: CASSQGTGEIGELFF
D gene: -; clone size: once; V gene: TRBV5-6; J gene: TRBJ1-4; CDR3 length: 15; CDR3 DNA: TGTGCCAGCAGCTTGGTGACTTCAACTAATGAAAAACTGTTTTTT; CDR3 protein: CASSLVTSTNEKLFF
D gene: -; clone size: -; V gene: TRBV19; J gene: TRBJ2-2; CDR3 length: 15; CDR3 DNA: TGTGCCAGTAGTAAGGCAGGGGGGATCACCGGGGAGCTGTTTTTT; CDR3 protein: CASSKAGGITGELFF
D gene: TRBD1; clone size: -; V gene: TRBV3-1/TRBV3-2; J gene: TRBJ1-5; CDR3 length: 20; CDR3 DNA: TGTGCCAGCAGCCAAGGTGGTGGTTGGGACAGGGGGCATAGCGATCAGCCCCAGCATTTT; CDR3 protein: CASSQGGGWDRGHSDQPQHF
D gene: TRBD2; clone size: -; V gene: TRBV6-2/TRBV6-3; J gene: TRBJ2-7; CDR3 length: 17; CDR3 DNA: TGTGCCAGCAGTTACGACCAGACTAGCGGGGGGTCCCACGAGCAGTACTTC; CDR3 protein: CASSYDQTSGGSHEQYF
D gene: TRBD2; clone size: -; V gene: TRBV4-2; J gene: TRBJ2-7; CDR3 length: 15; CDR3 DNA: TGTGCCAGCAGCCAGGCGGCGGGGGGCTTTAACGAGCAGTACTTC; CDR3 protein: CASSQAAGGFNEQYF
D gene: -; clone size: few; V gene: TRBV28; J gene: TRBJ2-7; CDR3 length: 13; CDR3 DNA: TGTGCCAGCAGTTCGACACCTTCCTACGAGCAGTACTTC; CDR3 protein: CASSSTPSYEQYF
D gene: -; clone size: many; V gene: TRBV19; J gene: TRBJ2-1; CDR3 length: 17; CDR3 DNA: TGTGCCAGTAGTCTAAGGGGAGGGGGGTCCTACTACAATGAGCAGTTCTTC; CDR3 protein: CASSLRGGGSYYNEQFF
D gene: TRBD2; clone size: -; V gene: TRBV6-5; J gene: TRBJ2-4; CDR3 length: 14; CDR3 DNA: TGTGCCAGCCGGCGGGGGGTGGCCAAAAACATTCAGTACTTC; CDR3 protein: CASRRGVAKNIQYF
D gene: TRBD1; clone size: -; V gene: TRBV7-3; J gene: TRBJ1-6; CDR3 length: 14; CDR3 DNA: TGTGCCAGCAGCTTGGGACAGCGTAATTCGGCCCTCCACTTT; CDR3 protein: CASSLGQRNSALHF
D gene: -; clone size: -; V gene: TRBV25-1; J gene: TRBJ2-2; CDR3 length: 15; CDR3 DNA: TGTGCCAGCAGTGTAACCTCGGCGAACACCGGGGAGCTGTTTTTT; CDR3 protein: CASSVTSANTGELFF
D gene: -; clone size: -; V gene: TRBV3-1/TRBV3-2; J gene: TRBJ1-4; CDR3 length: 16; CDR3 DNA: TGTGCCAGCAGCCAAGGGGCGCCAGCAGTACATGAAAAACTGTTTTTT; CDR3 protein: CASSQGAPAVHEKLFF
D gene: TRBD1; clone size: few; V gene: TRBV6-4; J gene: TRBJ1-2; CDR3 length: 14; CDR3 DNA: TGTGCCAGCAGTTTGTCTGACAGGGAGGAAGGCTACACCTTC; CDR3 protein: CASSLSDREEGYTF
D gene: -; clone size: -; V gene: TRBV3-1/TRBV3-2; J gene: TRBJ2-3; CDR3 length: 13; CDR3 DNA: TGTGCCAGCAGCCAAAGGGGTGGGGATACGCAGTATTTT; CDR3 protein: CASSQRGGDTQYF
D gene: -; clone size: -; V gene: TRBV20-1; J gene: TRBJ2-5; CDR3 length: 11; CDR3 DNA: TGCAGGGGTGACTCACAAGAGACCCAGTACTTC; CDR3 protein: CRGDSQETQYF
D gene: TRBD1; clone size: -; V gene: TRBV13; J gene: TRBJ2-7; CDR3 length: 15; CDR3 DNA: TGTGCCAGCAGCCCCCGGGACAGGGGGACCTTAGAGCAGTACTTC; CDR3 protein: CASSPRDRGTLEQYF
D gene: -; clone size: -; V gene: TRBV19; J gene: TRBJ2-2; CDR3 length: 16; CDR3 DNA: TGTGCCAGTAGTGACCGGACAGGAGGGCACACCGGGGAGCTGTTTTTT; CDR3 protein: CASSDRTGGHTGELFF
D gene: -; clone size: -; V gene: TRBV27; J gene: TRBJ2-2; CDR3 length: 15; CDR3 DNA: TGTGCCAGCAGTTTACGGGGATCGAACACCGGGGAGCTGTTTTTT; CDR3 protein: CASSLRGSNTGELFF
D gene: TRBD1; clone size: -; V gene: TRBV5-5; J gene: TRBJ1-4; CDR3 length: 17; CDR3 DNA: TGTGCCAGCAGCTCTAATGCGTTGGGACAGGGACTTGAAAAACTGTTTTTT; CDR3 protein: CASSSNALGQGLEKLFF
D gene: -; clone size: -; V gene: TRBV7-9; J gene: TRBJ2-3; CDR3 length: 15; CDR3 DNA: TGTGCCAGCAGCTTGAGGGAAGGTGGCACAGATACGCAGTATTTT; CDR3 protein: CASSLREGGTDTQYF
D gene: -; clone size: -; V gene: TRBV3-1/TRBV3-2; J gene: TRBJ2-5; CDR3 length: 13; CDR3 DNA: TGTGCCAGCAGGTTGGAGTGGAGCGAGACCCAGTACTTC; CDR3 protein: CASRLEWSETQYF
D gene: -; clone size: -; V gene: TRBV2; J gene: TRBJ2-1; CDR3 length: 14; CDR3 DNA: TGTGCCAGCAGTGATCTAGTTGGCTACAATGAGCAGTTCTTC; CDR3 protein: CASSDLVGYNEQFF
D gene: TRBD2; clone size: once; V gene: TRBV4-2; J gene: TRBJ2-5; CDR3 length: 15; CDR3 DNA: TGTGCCAGCAGCCGGGCTAGCGGGGGGGAAGAGACCCAGTACTTC; CDR3 protein: CASSRASGGEETQYF
D gene: TRBD1; clone size: -; V gene: TRBV5-6; J gene: TRBJ1-1; CDR3 length: 15; CDR3 DNA: TGTGCCAGCAGCTCTCAGACAGGGGGCAACACTGAAGCTTTCTTT; CDR3 protein: CASSSQTGGNTEAFF
D gene: -; clone size: -; V gene: TRBV27; J gene: TRBJ2-7; CDR3 length: 16; CDR3 DNA: TGTGCCAGCAGTTCCTCTAGCCCGACTCTCTGGTACGAGCAGTACTTC; CDR3 protein: CASSSSSPTLWYEQYF
D gene: TRBD1; clone size: -; V gene: TRBV6-2/TRBV6-3; J gene: TRBJ2-7; CDR3 length: 15; CDR3 DNA: TGTGCCAGCAGTTATAGGACAGGGGGCGCGTACGAGCAGTACTTC; CDR3 protein: CASSYRTGGAYEQYF
D gene: -; clone size: -; V gene: TRBV24-1; J gene: TRBJ2-5; CDR3 length: 15; CDR3 DNA: TGTGCCACCAGTGATTCCAGGGTGACGGGTGAGACCCAGTACTTC; CDR3 protein: CATSDSRVTGETQYF
D gene: -; clone size: -; V gene: TRBV4-3; J gene: TRBJ2-7; CDR3 length: 14; CDR3 DNA: TGCGCCAGCAGCCAAACCCGGGTCTCGGGGGAGCAGTACTTC; CDR3 protein: CASSQTRVSGEQYF
D gene: TRBD2; clone size: once; V gene: TRBV4-1; J gene: TRBJ2-5; CDR3 length: 18; CDR3 DNA: TGCGCCAGCAGCCAAGGGGGACTAGCGGGGAGTGCTTGGGAGACCCAGTACTTC; CDR3 protein: CASSQGGLAGSAWETQYF
D gene: -; clone size: once; V gene: TRBV11-3; J gene: TRBJ2-1; CDR3 length: 13; CDR3 DNA: TGTGCCAGCAGGCGGTCGGGTGCCAATGAGCAGTTCTTC; CDR3 protein: CASRRSGANEQFF
D gene: -; clone size: -; V gene: TRBV12-3/TRBV12-4; J gene: TRBJ1-3; CDR3 length: 13; CDR3 DNA: TGTGCCAGCAGTCTGGGCTTTGGAAACACCATATATTTT; CDR3 protein: CASSLGFGNTIYF
D gene: -; clone size: -; V gene: TRBV9; J gene: TRBJ2-5; CDR3 length: 13; CDR3 DNA: TGTGCCAGCAGCGTAGTAAGGGGTGAGACCCAGTACTTC; CDR3 protein: CASSVVRGETQYF
D gene: TRBD2; clone size: once; V gene: TRBV19; J gene: TRBJ2-1; CDR3 length: 18; CDR3 DNA: TGTGCCAGTAGTATTCGGACTAGCGGGGGGGTAGATTTCGATGAGCAGTTCTTC; CDR3 protein: CASSIRTSGGVDFDEQFF
D gene: -; clone size: -; V gene: TRBV3-1/TRBV3-2; J gene: TRBJ2-7; CDR3 length: 14; CDR3 DNA: TGTGCCAGCAGCCAAGAGGTAAGGACTTACGAGCAGTACTTC; CDR3 protein: CASSQEVRTYEQYF
D gene: -; clone size: -; V gene: TRBV6-4; J gene: TRBJ2-7; CDR3 length: 13; CDR3 DNA: TGTGCCAGCAGCGACCACAGGGACTACGAGCAGTACTTC; CDR3 protein: CASSDHRDYEQYF
D gene: -; clone size: -; V gene: TRBV6-5; J gene: TRBJ2-5; CDR3 length: 15; CDR3 DNA: TGTGCCAGCAGGTACCCCGTAGGAGGGTCAGGGACCCAGTACTTC; CDR3 protein: CASRYPVGGSGTQYF
D gene: -; clone size: -; V gene: TRBV6-5; J gene: TRBJ2-7; CDR3 length: 13; CDR3 DNA: TGTGCCAGCAGTTGGAGGGGCGGTAACGAGCAGTACTTC; CDR3 protein: CASSWRGGNEQYF
D gene: -; clone size: -; V gene: TRBV19; J gene: TRBJ2-5; CDR3 length: 14; CDR3 DNA: TGTGCCAGTAGTGAGGTCGGGAGTTGGGAGACCCAGTACTTC; CDR3 protein: CASSEVGSWETQYF
D gene: TRBD1; clone size: -; V gene: TRBV19; J gene: TRBJ1-5; CDR3 length: 15; CDR3 DNA: TGTGCCAGTAGTATATCCGGGACAGGGGGACAGCCCCAGCATTTT; CDR3 protein: CASSISGTGGQPQHF
D gene: TRBD2; clone size: -; V gene: TRBV24-1; J gene: TRBJ2-3; CDR3 length: 18; CDR3 DNA: TGTGCCACCAGTGATACTATGGCGGGAGGGGGAACCACAGATACGCAGTATTTT; CDR3 protein: CATSDTMAGGGTTDTQYF
D gene: TRBD1; clone size: -; V gene: TRBV6-5; J gene: TRBJ1-2; CDR3 length: 15; CDR3 DNA: TGTGCCAGCAGATTGACCGGGACAGGGGGGGCTGGCTACACCTTC; CDR3 protein: CASRLTGTGGAGYTF
D gene: -; clone size: -; V gene: TRBV3-1/TRBV3-2; J gene: TRBJ1-5; CDR3 length: 15; CDR3 DNA: TGTGCCAGCAGCCAAGGGTGGGCCCCCAATCAGCCCCAGCATTTT; CDR3 protein: CASSQGWAPNQPQHF
D gene: -; clone size: -; V gene: TRBV19; J gene: TRBJ1-5; CDR3 length: 15; CDR3 DNA: TGTGCCAGTAGTAGAGGGGGGGCCAGGGATCAGCCCCAGCATTTT; CDR3 protein: CASSRGGARDQPQHF
D gene: TRBD1; clone size: once; V gene: TRBV29-1; J gene: TRBJ1-1; CDR3 length: 13; CDR3 DNA: TGCAGCGTCCTACAGGGGGGAAGTGGTGAAGCTTTCTTT; CDR3 protein: CSVLQGGSGEAFF
D gene: -; clone size: few; V gene: TRBV3-1/TRBV3-2; J gene: TRBJ2-7; CDR3 length: 16; CDR3 DNA: TGTGCCAGCAGCCAGGATCTGGGGCAGGCTTCCTACGAGCAGTACTTC; CDR3 protein: CASSQDLGQASYEQYF
D gene: TRBD1; clone size: -; V gene: TRBV28; J gene: TRBJ2-3; CDR3 length: 16; CDR3 DNA: TGTGCCAGCAGTCCCCCCCACGACAGGGGCACAGATACGCAGTATTTT; CDR3 protein: CASSPPHDRGTDTQYF
D gene: -; clone size: -; V gene: TRBV7-3; J gene: TRBJ1-6; CDR3 length: 12; CDR3 DNA: TGTGCCAGCAGTTTCGTTAATTCACCCCTCCACTTT; CDR3 protein: CASSFVNSPLHF
D gene: -; clone size: -; V gene: TRBV11-2; J gene: TRBJ1-4; CDR3 length: 13; CDR3 DNA: TGTGCCAGCAGTTTGGAGATTCGTGAAAAACTGTTTTTT; CDR3 protein: CASSLEIREKLFF
D gene: -; clone size: few; V gene: TRBV15; J gene: TRBJ2-5; CDR3 length: 16; CDR3 DNA: TGTGCCACCAGCAGAGATCTAAAGGGAGGTGGAGAGACCCAGTACTTC; CDR3 protein: CATSRDLKGGGETQYF
D gene: -; clone size: -; V gene: TRBV24-1; J gene: TRBJ2-3; CDR3 length: 16; CDR3 DNA: TGTGCCACCAGTGGTGGATGGCAGGGTAACCCAGATACGCAGTATTTT; CDR3 protein: CATSGGWQGNPDTQYF